The T cell receptor (beta chain) described here comes from a study of blood T cell repertoires in COVID-19. Overall study context: Some COVID-19 samples were acute and others convalescent; all came from the United States, Italy and Spain. Sample material is recorded as cDNA or gDNA derived from T cells, B-cell-depleted T cells, or PBMCs.

Authors' processing steps: By means of reference gene primer amplification, nucleated cell counts were estimated. Clones were sequenced by immunoSEQ multiplex PCR, and TCRdb holds only the in-frame ones, with some missing. That table is the source of V, J and clone size, and D and trimming were worked out from the DNA. The table lists roughly 290,000 clones, approximately 89% of them singletons. The CDR3 length is 15 residues. The germline V gene has CDR1 SGDLS and CDR2 YYNGEE. Trimming at V came to 4 bases and at J to 4 bases, leaving 6 bases not matched to a gene. The receptor's source is a woman aged 45-65 years who had recovered from COVID-19. The chain joins TRBV9 to TRBJ2-2; 8 nucleotides match TRBD1. Material: peripheral blood. CDR3: CASSPRQGSTGELFF. CDR3 nucleotides: TGTGCCAGCAGCCCGAGACAGGGGTCCACCGGGGAGCTGTTTTTT.